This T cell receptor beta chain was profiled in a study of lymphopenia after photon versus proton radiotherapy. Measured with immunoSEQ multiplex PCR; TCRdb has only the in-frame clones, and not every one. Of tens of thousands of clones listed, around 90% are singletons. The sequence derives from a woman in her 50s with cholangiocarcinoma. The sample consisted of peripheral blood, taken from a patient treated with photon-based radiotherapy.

CDR3 sequence: CASSRGQGGFSQETQYF. CDR3 DNA sequence: TGCGCCAGCAGCCGAGGGCAGGGGGGTTTTTCCCAAGAGACCCAGTACTTC. The chain couples TRBV5-1 to TRBJ2-5; tentatively, D is TRBD1 (7 bases). CDR3 length: 17 amino acids. V was clipped by 4 bases and J by 1 base, with 20 bases between them. The germline V gene has CDR1 SGHRS and CDR2 YFSETQ.